This note documents a single T cell receptor (beta chain) sequence. No cognate antigen has been identified for it. No clone much larger than this one lies a single base away; base qualities are absent. Each donor gave one peripheral blood draw, roughly 0.11 L on average, collected into heparinised tubes. Using a panel that included CD45RO, CCR7, CD25, CD127, CD95 and CD27, naive, central memory, regulatory and stem cell-like memory CD4+ T cells were sorted on a BD FACSAria II. A purity above 98% was achieved for all sorted populations. PBMCs were isolated immediately by Lymphoprep density gradient centrifugation and stained directly without culture. Samples were stained and sorted in pairs, with one healthy donor and one patient per experiment, so that batch effects were minimized. The sample originates from a study of beta chain features in type 1 diabetes (dated by TCRdb to the late 2010s). Context from the whole study: Patients and healthy donors did not differ in mean age, gender distribution, total cell number or subset yield. Across all samples, about 110 million sorted cells were examined, and cell number per subset correlated strongly with RNA yield. The study compared the TCRB repertoires of sorted circulating CD4+ T cell subsets in recently diagnosed type 1 diabetes patients with those in matched healthy donors. Whereas all 30 or so donors provided naive and central memory subsets, regulatory and stem cell-like memory subsets were isolated from just 8 patients and roughly 8 healthy donors.

V trim: 5 bases; J trim: 5 bases; unmatched bases: 16. Via the germline V gene, CDR1 is SGHAT and CDR2 FQNNGV. The CDR3 goes from the cysteine to the phenylalanine over 17 residues. Just CDR3 DNA is preserved here, 51 bases in frame from base 1. The investigation overall reported the following: Shorter templates might be favored by PCR, yet because patient and control samples were amplified and corrected together, any such skew would affect both groups equally. A moderate but significant shortening of TCRB CDR3 length was observed in type 1 diabetes patients in all four CD4+ subsets. Only small numbers of individuals were included in the HLA sub-analyses, which left unresolved whether HLA type had any influence on TCRB rearrangement. Because cDNA rather than genomic DNA was sequenced, highly expressing activated cells could have been over-represented, although no difference in activation and CD3 levels was found between groups. Naive, central memory and regulatory TCRB repertoires appeared to be more similar among patients than among healthy donors. Patients with type 1 diabetes made fewer insertions and deleted more nucleotides at VDJ recombination sites, implying thymic rearrangement abnormalities.

The entire isolated RNA was reverse transcribed using the High Capacity cDNA Reverse Transcription Kit, and thus expressed TCRB transcripts were sequenced. Naive, central memory and regulatory T cell samples underwent deep immunoSEQ sequencing, averaging around 3.7 million total reads per sample. Sorted cells were lysed in RLT buffer and RNA was extracted with DNase-treated RNeasy Micro or Mini kits, depending on cell number. Each cell subset was processed separately to prevent cross-contamination, with patient and healthy donor samples processed together. Using the immunoSEQ multiplex PCR, TCRB sequences were amplified from cDNA into 87-bp fragments spanning the CDR3 region. The amplicons were sequenced using the Illumina HiSeq platform. Per the authors' processing: PCR bias was computationally corrected using synthetic template baselines, reads within Hamming distance 2 were collapsed, and singletons that could not be merged were discarded. Reads were aligned against IMGT to assign V, D and J genes, CDR3 length and insertions or deletions at six rearrangement sites. Within each subset, clonotype counts were normalized to sorted cell number, after which true diversity and Gini coefficients were computed with the tcR R package. Repertoire sharing was quantified using the overlap coefficient calculated on TCRB nucleotide sequences. As a proxy for the pre-selection repertoire, out-of-frame TCRB sequences from naive cells were analyzed. Drawn from immuneACCESS, this table holds only the in-frame rearrangements with V and J called that TCRdb kept. Clones are partly lost; checked studies trace under half to an unresolved V gene and leave the rest unexplained. V and J calls and clone size come straight from that table; D and trimming were deduced from the DNA. This sample is represented by around 240,000 clones; around 65% of them were singletons. Jointly, the top ten make up approximately 0.05% of the sample.

This TCR came from a man aged 30 to 39 in good health. Recombination joined TRBV11-2 with TRBJ2-3, with 7 bases aligning to TRBD2. The source material was naive CD4+ T cells from blood. The cell subset or site label corresponds to: true naive CD4+ T cells. The nucleotide sequence reads as follows: TGTGCCAGCAGCCCAAACGGTAGACTAGCTTCAGGAGATACGCAGTATTTT. Its product reads: CASSPNGRLASGDTQYF. Extended through the reference TRBV11-2 and TRBJ2-3 proteins, this CDR3 yields the full variable domain: EAGVAQSPRYKIIEKRQSVAFWCNPISGHATLYWYQQILGQGPKLLIQFQNNGVVDDSQLPKDRFSAERLKGVDSTLKIQPAKLEDSAVYLCASSPNGRLASGDTQYFGPGTRLTVL.